A single T cell receptor beta chain is shown here with its context. TCRdb's copy holds only in-frame clones and misses some; the assay was immunoSEQ multiplex PCR. The sample carries roughly 300,000 clones, 75% to 95% recorded once. Patients at the Seattle site were enrolled during active infection and followed longitudinally. This sample was included in a study of blood T cell repertoires in COVID-19. About the study: There were acute and convalescent COVID-19 samples, and they came from the United States, Italy and Spain. PBMCs, B-cell-depleted T cells, or T cells provided the cDNA or gDNA that made up the material.

The CDR3 is 13 amino acids. Between the trimmed V and J ends, which lost 5 bases and 8 bases, there was a span of 12 bases. V and J are TRBV12-3 or TRBV12-4 and TRBJ2-2; D may be TRBD2 (6 bases). The sequence was obtained from a woman aged 25 to 39 with COVID-19, enrolled during active disease. What was sequenced was peripheral blood. This CDR3 reads CASSQLRGGELFF. The CDR3, as DNA: TGTGCCAGCAGTCAGCTGCGGGGTGGGGAGCTGTTTTTT.